What follows are 24 T cell receptor beta chains derived from one specimen sequenced in a study of T-cell memory formation after mild COVID-19. TCRdb ran MiXCR on the 5' RACE reads and lists one entry per CDR3 protein. This table holds 58,000 or so distinct CDR3 sequences, about 27% found once. The sample consisted of PBMCs or a T cell subset sorted from them (not recorded which). The origin of the receptors is a young man who had mild COVID-19 (a few samples of this study predate the infection). Cell type and time point are not known.

This chain connects TRBV29-1 to TRBJ1-1; no definite D call. V shed 7 bases and J shed 1 base, with 16 bases lying between them. Germline lookup yields CDR1 SQVTM and CDR2 ANQGSEA. The CDR3 totals 14 residues. CDR3 in DNA: TGCAGCGCCCTCCTCGAGGTAGGGAACACTGAAGCTTTCTTT. This sequence encodes CSALLEVGNTEAFF.

The chain couples TRBV7-9 to TRBJ2-5; either TRBD1 or TRBD2 may fit D (5 bases each). This CDR3 has 13 amino acids. Germline V gene sequence: CDR1 SEHNR, CDR2 FQNEAQ (reference sequence). Trimming pared 5 bases from V and 3 bases from J, leaving 10 bases between. The CDR3 DNA reads TGTGCCAGCAGCCCCCGGGACGAAGAGACCCAGTACTTC. Translating gives CASSPRDEETQYF.

Ten or more counts support this clonotype. The V and J genes are TRBV12-3 or TRBV12-4 and TRBJ2-1; possibly TRBD2 for D (6 bases). Between the trimmed V and J ends, which lost 3 bases and 8 bases, there was a span of 20 bases. The CDR3 sequence is 16 residues long. The CDR3 bases are TGTGCCAGCAGTTTCTGGGCAGGGAGGTTGGTGGATGAGCAGTTCTTC. Translated, it gives CASSFWAGRLVDEQFF.

The gene calls are TRBV12-3 or TRBV12-4 and TRBJ1-2; D perhaps matches TRBD1 (6 bases). Trimming cost V 4 bases and J 8 bases, with 17 bases left between them. The CDR3 covers 14 residues. As DNA, the CDR3 is TGTGCCAGCAGTTCACGTAAGGGGGAAGAGGGCTACACCTTC. It is translated as CASSSRKGEEGYTF.

The V call is TRBV4-1, the J call TRBJ1-2; 7 bases fit TRBD1. Germline trimming cut 3 bases from V and 2 bases from J; bases unmatched to any gene: 9. From germline, CDR1 is MGHRA and CDR2 YSYEKL. The CDR3 covers 16 residues. CDR3 region: CASSHVQGLSNYGYTF. Here the CDR3 DNA reads TGCGCCAGCAGCCACGTACAGGGGTTGAGCAACTATGGCTACACCTTC.

This chain uses TRBV5-1 with TRBJ2-6; D call uncertain. CDR1 and CDR2 (germline): SGHRS, YFSETQ. CDR3 length: 15 amino acids. Trimming left V 4 bases short and J 0 bases short, with 8 bases between. The CDR3 nucleotides read TGCGCCAGCAGCCCCCCAGGCTCTGGGGCCAACGTCCTGACTTTC. It yields the protein CASSPPGSGANVLTF.

The DNA for the CDR3 is TGTGCCAGCAGCGAGACCCCGGGGGAGACCCAGTACTTC. Its protein product is CASSETPGETQYF. This chain links TRBV9 with TRBJ2-5, with a tentative D call TRBD2 (5 bases). From germline, CDR1 is SGDLS and CDR2 YYNGEE. The CDR3 extends over 13 amino acids. The V end was cut by 3 bases, the J end by 5 bases, with 11 bases between.

This clonotype was counted only a few times. The V call is TRBV7-9, the J call TRBJ1-1; no definite D call. Trimming pared 6 bases from V and 7 bases from J, leaving 9 bases between. The CDR3 runs to 11 residues. Germline-derived CDR1 and CDR2 are SEHNR and FQNEAQ (reference sequence). CDR3 region: CASSLEREAFF. In DNA form, the CDR3 reads TGTGCCAGCAGTCTCGAGCGTGAAGCTTTCTTT.

The chain combines TRBV29-1 with TRBJ2-6, with D maybe TRBD2 (6 bases). In germline, CDR1 is SQVTM, CDR2 ANQGSEA. The CDR3 is 17 residues long. Trimming removed 5 bases at V and 0 bases at J, with 17 bases between. CDR3 nucleotides: TGCAGCGTTCCAGGACTACGAATATTCTCTGGGGCCAACGTCCTGACTTTC. Protein sequence: CSVPGLRIFSGANVLTF. Combining the CDR3 with reference TRBV29-1 and TRBJ2-6 gives the whole variable domain SAVISQKPSRDICQRGTSLTIQCQVDSQVTMMFWYRQQPGQSLTLIATANQGSEATYESGFVIDKFPISRPNLTFSTLTVSNMSPEDSSIYLCSVPGLRIFSGANVLTFGAGSRLTVL.

The gene calls are TRBV5-1 and TRBJ2-4; possibly TRBD1 for D (6 bases). Between the trimmed V and J ends, which lost 4 bases and 3 bases, there was a span of 20 bases. The CDR3 extends over 17 amino acids. Germline V lookup: CDR1 SGHRS, CDR2 YFSETQ. The CDR3 DNA is TGCGCCAGCAGCCCAAAAAGGGACAACAACGGCAAAAACATTCAGTACTTC. Translated: CASSPKRDNNGKNIQYF. The entire variable domain, with the rest obtained from reference TRBV5-1 and TRBJ2-4, is as follows: KAGVTQTPRYLIKTRGQQVTLSCSPISGHRSVSWYQQTPGQGLQFLFEYFSETQRNKGNFPGRFSGRQFSNSRSEMNVSTLELGDSALYLCASSPKRDNNGKNIQYFGAGTRLSVL.

This clonotype was seen only a few times. V gene TRBV3-1 combines with J gene TRBJ2-3; D gene uncertain. The CDR3 is 12 residues long. Deletions cut 3 bases from V and 4 bases from J, with 5 bases between. CDR1 and CDR2 (germline): LGHDT, YNNKEL (reference sequence). Here the CDR3 DNA reads TGTGCCAGCAGCCATCTGGCAGATACGCAGTATTTT. Amino acid sequence: CASSHLADTQYF.

The DNA for the CDR3 is TGCGCCAGCAGCCTACCCGGAGGTGGACCCCCCGGCGAGCAGTACGTC. Its translation: CASSLPGGGPPGEQYV. This chain uses TRBV5-1 with TRBJ2-7, with D perhaps TRBD2 (5 bases). This CDR3 has 16 amino acids. Germline V CDR1 and CDR2: SGHRS, YFSETQ. With 4 bases removed from V and 6 bases from J, the gap between germline ends came to 23 bases.

This clonotype was seen only a few times. The junction shows a germline mismatch at one end, possibly a read error. This chain connects TRBV4-1 to TRBJ2-5, with D perhaps matching TRBD1 (6 bases). The CDR3 is made up of 11 amino acids. Germline V gene data show CDR1 as MGHRA and CDR2 as YSYEKL. CDR3 nucleotides: TGCGCCAGCAGCTATCGACAGGATTTTTTCTTC. As protein: CASSYRQDFFF.

The CDR3, as DNA: TGTGCCAGCAGCCAAGGGGAGCGGGGGGCTGAGACCCAGTACTTC. The encoded protein is CASSQGERGAETQYF. V is TRBV4-2 and J is TRBJ2-5; the match to TRBD2 covers 9 bases. The CDR3 consists of 15 residues. J lost 5 bases, V lost 1 base, and 5 bases had no gene match. Germline CDR1 LGHNA, CDR2 YNFKEQ.

The chain couples TRBV29-1 to TRBJ2-2; D not resolved. The V end lost 6 bases, the J end lost 5 bases, and 13 bases lay between the germline ends. The CDR3 sequence is 13 residues long. Germline-derived CDR1 and CDR2 are SQVTM and ANQGSEA. CDR3 sequence: CSVSDVATGELFF. The CDR3 DNA sequence: TGCAGCGTGAGTGACGTCGCAACCGGGGAGCTGTTTTTT.

The rearrangement uses TRBV5-1 and TRBJ2-1, with 7 bases matching TRBD2. The germline gives CDR1 SGHRS, CDR2 YFSETQ. The length of the CDR3 is 14 residues. With 5 bases clipped from V and 8 bases from J, the junction kept 10 bases outside the gene matches. CDR3: CASRVGGLDYEQFF. Here the CDR3 DNA reads TGCGCCAGCAGGGTAGGTGGACTAGACTATGAGCAGTTCTTC.

V usage is TRBV9 and J usage is TRBJ1-2; D is undetermined. Trimming took off 0 bases at V and 7 bases at J, with 16 bases between the two ends. The CDR3 is 15 amino acids. Germline lookup yields CDR1 SGDLS and CDR2 YYNGEE. CDR3 region: CASSVGGPIEGGYTF. Written as DNA, the CDR3 is TGTGCCAGCAGCGTAGGGGGTCCGATCGAGGGTGGCTACACCTTC.

This clonotype was detected a few times. The V call is TRBV7-9, the J call TRBJ2-1; a possible D gene is TRBD1 (6 bases). The ends were cut back, 4 bases at V and 8 bases at J, with 12 bases in the middle. Per the germline V gene, CDR1 is SEHNR and CDR2 is FQNEAQ (reference sequence). This CDR3 contains 13 residues. The CDR3 here is CASSYQGIYEQFF. CDR3 bases: TGTGCCAGCAGCTACCAGGGGATTTATGAGCAGTTCTTC.

V gene TRBV27 combines with J gene TRBJ1-2, with 7 bases identical to TRBD1. The CDR3 spans 14 residues. Germline V gene data show CDR1 as MNHEY and CDR2 as SMNVEV (reference sequence). Trimming removed 7 bases from V and 1 base from J; junction bases left unmatched: 6. CDR3 coding DNA: TGTGCCAGCAAAGCAGGGGGAGGTAACTATGGCTACACCTTC. Encoded protein: CASKAGGGNYGYTF.

V usage is TRBV12-3 or TRBV12-4 and J usage is TRBJ2-7; possible D gene TRBD1, 5 bases. The CDR3 has 15 amino acids. Trimming left V 3 bases short and J 5 bases short, with 17 bases between. The CDR3, as DNA: TGTGCCAGCAGTTTCGGGCAGGGCATCCTGGACGAGCAGTACTTC. It codes for CASSFGQGILDEQYF.

CDR3 residues: CAGQGRGYTF. CDR3 nucleotide sequence: TGTGCCGGTCAAGGTCGTGGCTACACCTTC. V is TRBV2 and J is TRBJ1-2; D is unresolved. This CDR3 is 10 amino acids long. The V end lost 11 bases, the J end lost 7 bases, and 11 bases lay between the germline ends. Per germline, CDR1 SNHLY and CDR2 FYNNEI.

The chain uses TRBV6-2 or TRBV6-3 and TRBJ1-2, with no clear D. Trimming stripped 2 bases from V and 3 bases from J, with 19 bases between. CDR1 is MNHEY and CDR2 is SVGEGT in the germline V gene. CDR3 length: 17 residues. CDR3: CASSYEATSNPYYGYTF. The CDR3 DNA reads as TGTGCCAGCAGTTACGAGGCGACATCTAATCCATACTATGGCTACACCTTC.

This clonotype was picked up many times. The chain couples TRBV4-1 to TRBJ2-6, with TRBD1 identical over 7 bases. CDR1 is MGHRA and CDR2 is YSYEKL in the germline V gene. The V and J ends lost 0 bases and 4 bases, in that order; junction bases with no gene match: 3. The CDR3 spans 16 residues. CDR3 amino acids: CASSQEGGVGANVLTF. DNA of the CDR3: TGCGCCAGCAGCCAAGAAGGGGGCGTAGGGGCCAACGTCCTGACTTTC.

The table lists this clonotype with a few counts. This chain links TRBV6-5 with TRBJ1-2, with unresolved D. CDR1 MNHEY and CDR2 SVGAGI come from the germline V gene. V lost 2 bases and J lost 8, with 12 bases in between. The CDR3 is 13 amino acids. In DNA, the CDR3 is TGTGCCAGCAGTTACAGCCTAAAGGCGGGCTACACCTTC. This gives the protein CASSYSLKAGYTF.